The source of this T cell receptor (beta chain) is a study of identifying expanded T cells in peripheral blood. The data were produced by immunoSEQ multiplex PCR, yet TCRdb's version contains in-frame clones alone and is incomplete. The sample has 60,000 to 70,000 clones; about 89% are singletons. Germline CDR1 reads MNHEY; CDR2 reads SVGAGI. V shed 0 bases and J shed 4 bases, with 13 bases lying between them. This CDR3 has 15 amino acids. The gene calls are TRBV6-5 and TRBJ2-7; maybe TRBD2 (6 bases). The specimen sequenced was blood. The origin of this receptor is a person aged 18-70 years in good health. The CDR3 reads CASSYSGRYSYEQYF. The CDR3 coding sequence is TGTGCCAGCAGTTACTCGGGGAGGTATTCTTACGAGCAGTACTTC.